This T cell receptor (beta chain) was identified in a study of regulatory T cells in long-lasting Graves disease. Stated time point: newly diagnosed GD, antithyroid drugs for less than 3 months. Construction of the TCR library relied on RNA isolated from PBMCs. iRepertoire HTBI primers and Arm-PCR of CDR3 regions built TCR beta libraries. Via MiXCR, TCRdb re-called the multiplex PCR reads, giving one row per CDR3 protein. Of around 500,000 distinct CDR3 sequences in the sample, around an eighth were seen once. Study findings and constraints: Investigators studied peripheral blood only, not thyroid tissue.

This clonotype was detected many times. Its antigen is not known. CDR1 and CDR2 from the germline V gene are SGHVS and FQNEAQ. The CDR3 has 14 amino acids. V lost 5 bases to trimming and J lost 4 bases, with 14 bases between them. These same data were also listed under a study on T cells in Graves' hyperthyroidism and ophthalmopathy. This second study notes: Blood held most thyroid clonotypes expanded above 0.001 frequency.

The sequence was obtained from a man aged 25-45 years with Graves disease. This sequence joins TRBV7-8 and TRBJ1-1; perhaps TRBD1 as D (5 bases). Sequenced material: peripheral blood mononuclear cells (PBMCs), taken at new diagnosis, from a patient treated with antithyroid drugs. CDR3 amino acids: CASSPIGGFTEAFF. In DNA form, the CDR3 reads TGTGCCAGCAGCCCAATTGGGGGTTTCACTGAAGCTTTCTTT.